One and the same sample provided the 2 T cell receptor beta chains below, sequenced in a study of T cell repertoires in aging, cancer and after chemotherapy. Rearranged V-D-J TRB sequences were amplified with a mixed TRB-A/B primer pool. TCRdb used MiXCR to reprocess the multiplex PCR reads, holding one entry per CDR3 protein. Counted here are several thousand distinct CDR3 sequences, roughly 37% occurring once; the ten biggest clones make up about 41%. TCR beta rearrangements were amplified from peripheral blood genomic DNA. The specimen sequenced was blood. These receptors were taken from a human donor in good health.

The rearrangement links TRBV27 to TRBJ1-3; TRBD1 matches 8 bases. Germline CDR1 is MNHEY and CDR2 is SMNVEV (reference sequence). CDR3 size: 15 residues. V gave up 5 bases and J gave up 0 bases; unmatched junction bases: 3. The CDR3 loop is CASSRQGPSGNTIYF. CDR3 bases: TGTGCCAGCAGTCGACAGGGGCCCTCTGGAAACACCATATATTTT.

The J gene is TRBJ1-2, the V gene TRBV12-3 or TRBV12-4, with TRBD1 matching over 7 bases. CDR3 length: 13 amino acids. With V trimmed by 3 bases and J by 8 bases, 6 bases remained unmatched. Here the CDR3 DNA reads TGTGCCAGCAGTTTTAGGGGGCAGGAGGGCTACACCTTC. Translating gives CASSFRGQEGYTF.